This TCR beta chain was captured by sequencing in a study of blood T cell repertoires in COVID-19. Study summary: Sites across the United States, Italy and Spain contributed samples from acute and convalescent COVID-19. Sources were T cells, B-cell-depleted T cells, or PBMCs; the material itself was cDNA or gDNA.

Sequencing was performed with immunoSEQ multiplex PCR; in TCRdb, only in-frame clones are kept and a portion is missing. The sample gives 60,000 or so clones, 70% to 90% of which show up once; 8.3% is in the top ten. A single count supports this clone. V lost 6 bases, J lost 4 bases, and 4 bases stayed unmatched. Germline loops: CDR1 MRHNA, CDR2 SNTAGT. This CDR3 region has 13 residues. The gene calls are TRBV6-4 and TRBJ2-3; 7 bases align to TRBD1. The material sequenced was peripheral blood. The receptor was derived from a human donor with active COVID-19. The donor label of this sample is uncertain. The CDR3 DNA is TGTGCCAGCAGAAGACAGGGTTCAGATACGCAGTATTTT. As protein: CASRRQGSDTQYF.